The clone carrying this TCR beta chain has just a few counts. This entry comes from a study of CDR3 diversity in severe acne. In TCRdb, the PCR reads were re-called with MiXCR into one record per CDR3 protein. The top ten hold around 9.1% of the sample, which has more than 70,000 distinct CDR3 sequences, around 50% seen once. Germline-derived CDR1 and CDR2 are SNHLY and FYNNEI. Trimming cost V 7 bases and J 2 bases, with 14 bases left between them. This CDR3 is 15 amino acids long. The source material was blood. The chain couples TRBV2 to TRBJ2-2; D call uncertain. The sequence derives from a male donor in good health, serving as a control. CDR3 in DNA: TGTGCCAGCAACTTCGACTCGATTAACACCGGGGAGCTGTTTTTT. Its translation: CASNFDSINTGELFF.